This is a list of T cell receptor beta chains from one sample in a study of control samples from healthy donors and cancer patients. Some clones are missing from TCRdb's copy, which holds only in-frame ones; the method was immunoSEQ multiplex PCR. The data contain tens of thousands of clones, about 87% of them singletons. Material for sequencing was blood. These receptors originate from a woman in her 70s in good health. Each CDR3 is given with its conserved first and last residue. A D gene is named only where the DNA matches it firmly. Only part of the rows carry a size: once, few, many, or a class if the clone is expanded.

d_gene: -
j_gene: TRBJ2-3
abundance: -
v_gene: TRBV7-3
CDR3aa: CASGSLELDTQYF
CDR3nt: TGTGCCAGCGGGAGTCTAGAGTTGGATACGCAGTATTTT

d_gene: -
j_gene: TRBJ2-7
abundance: -
v_gene: TRBV3-1/TRBV3-2
CDR3aa: CASSPGVPYEQYF
CDR3nt: TGTGCCAGCAGCCCTGGGGTCCCCTACGAGCAGTACTTC

d_gene: -
j_gene: TRBJ1-2
abundance: once
v_gene: TRBV3-1/TRBV3-2
CDR3aa: CASSSGPGRGYTF
CDR3nt: TGTGCCAGCAGCTCCGGACCGGGGAGAGGCTACACCTTC

d_gene: -
j_gene: TRBJ1-1
abundance: few
v_gene: TRBV5-4
CDR3aa: CASRAESFTEAFF
CDR3nt: TGTGCCAGCCGGGCGGAATCCTTCACTGAAGCTTTCTTT

d_gene: -
j_gene: TRBJ1-2
abundance: -
v_gene: TRBV28
CDR3aa: CASRPQPAGYGYTF
CDR3nt: TGTGCCAGCAGGCCACAGCCGGCGGGCTATGGCTACACCTTC

d_gene: -
j_gene: TRBJ1-1
abundance: -
v_gene: TRBV10-2
CDR3aa: CASHGEGRGEAFF
CDR3nt: TGCGCCAGCCACGGGGAGGGGCGAGGTGAAGCTTTCTTT

d_gene: -
j_gene: TRBJ1-2
abundance: few
v_gene: TRBV10-3
CDR3aa: CAISGRGTTQDYGYTF
CDR3nt: TGTGCCATCAGTGGGAGGGGGACGACTCAGGACTATGGCTACACCTTC

d_gene: -
j_gene: TRBJ2-7
abundance: -
v_gene: TRBV7-9
CDR3aa: CASSFSVVSSYEQYF
CDR3nt: TGTGCCAGCAGCTTTAGCGTCGTAAGCTCCTACGAGCAGTACTTC

d_gene: TRBD1
j_gene: TRBJ2-7
abundance: -
v_gene: TRBV6-1
CDR3aa: CVSSAVEVRQGVWEQYF
CDR3nt: TGTGTCAGCAGTGCCGTAGAAGTAAGACAGGGGGTGTGGGAGCAGTACTTC

d_gene: -
j_gene: TRBJ2-5
abundance: -
v_gene: TRBV9
CDR3aa: CASSEQGIQETQYF
CDR3nt: TGTGCCAGCAGCGAACAGGGCATACAAGAGACCCAGTACTTC

d_gene: -
j_gene: TRBJ1-2
abundance: -
v_gene: TRBV5-1
CDR3aa: CASSSTRGSSNYGYTF
CDR3nt: TGCGCCAGCAGCTCGACTAGGGGGTCCTCTAACTATGGCTACACCTTC

d_gene: -
j_gene: TRBJ1-1
abundance: -
v_gene: TRBV18
CDR3aa: CASSPPRTAVNTEAFF
CDR3nt: TGTGCCAGCTCACCCCCGAGGACAGCCGTGAACACTGAAGCTTTCTTT

d_gene: -
j_gene: TRBJ2-1
abundance: -
v_gene: TRBV15
CDR3aa: CATSREGGGADEQFF
CDR3nt: TGTGCCACCAGCAGAGAGGGGGGCGGGGCGGATGAGCAGTTCTTC

d_gene: TRBD1
j_gene: TRBJ1-1
abundance: -
v_gene: TRBV30
CDR3aa: CALHRGMWTEAFF
CDR3nt: TGTGCCTTACACAGGGGAATGTGGACTGAAGCTTTCTTT

d_gene: -
j_gene: TRBJ2-5
abundance: once
v_gene: TRBV6-1
CDR3aa: CASSEGWTLQETQYF
CDR3nt: TGTGCCAGCAGTGAAGGGTGGACACTCCAAGAGACCCAGTACTTC

d_gene: -
j_gene: TRBJ2-1
abundance: once
v_gene: TRBV5-6
CDR3aa: CASSRIRERYSSYNEQFF
CDR3nt: TGTGCCAGCAGCCGAATTAGGGAGCGGTATAGCTCCTACAATGAGCAGTTCTTC

d_gene: TRBD1
j_gene: TRBJ1-2
abundance: -
v_gene: TRBV9
CDR3aa: CASSVAQGDGYTF
CDR3nt: TGTGCCAGCAGCGTAGCCCAGGGGGATGGCTACACCTTC

d_gene: -
j_gene: TRBJ1-1
abundance: -
v_gene: TRBV5-1
CDR3aa: CASSQQHQGNTEAFF
CDR3nt: TGCGCCAGCAGCCAGCAGCACCAGGGGAACACTGAAGCTTTCTTT

d_gene: -
j_gene: TRBJ2-7
abundance: -
v_gene: TRBV6-6
CDR3aa: CASLGQRTYEQYF
CDR3nt: TGTGCCAGCCTTGGGCAGCGCACCTACGAGCAGTACTTC

d_gene: -
j_gene: TRBJ2-1
abundance: -
v_gene: TRBV3-1/TRBV3-2
CDR3aa: CAVTTYNEQFF
CDR3nt: TGTGCCGTCACCACCTACAATGAGCAGTTCTTC

d_gene: TRBD1
j_gene: TRBJ1-2
abundance: few
v_gene: TRBV7-2
CDR3aa: CASSRDRGINYGYTF
CDR3nt: TGTGCCAGCAGCCGGGACAGAGGCATTAACTATGGCTACACCTTC

d_gene: -
j_gene: TRBJ1-1
abundance: -
v_gene: TRBV5-4
CDR3aa: CASSLALGGKTEAFF
CDR3nt: TGTGCCAGCAGCTTGGCCCTAGGGGGGAAAACTGAAGCTTTCTTT

d_gene: TRBD1
j_gene: TRBJ2-7
abundance: once
v_gene: TRBV9
CDR3aa: CASSVGDSPYEQYF
CDR3nt: TGTGCCAGCAGCGTAGGGGACAGCCCCTACGAGCAGTACTTC